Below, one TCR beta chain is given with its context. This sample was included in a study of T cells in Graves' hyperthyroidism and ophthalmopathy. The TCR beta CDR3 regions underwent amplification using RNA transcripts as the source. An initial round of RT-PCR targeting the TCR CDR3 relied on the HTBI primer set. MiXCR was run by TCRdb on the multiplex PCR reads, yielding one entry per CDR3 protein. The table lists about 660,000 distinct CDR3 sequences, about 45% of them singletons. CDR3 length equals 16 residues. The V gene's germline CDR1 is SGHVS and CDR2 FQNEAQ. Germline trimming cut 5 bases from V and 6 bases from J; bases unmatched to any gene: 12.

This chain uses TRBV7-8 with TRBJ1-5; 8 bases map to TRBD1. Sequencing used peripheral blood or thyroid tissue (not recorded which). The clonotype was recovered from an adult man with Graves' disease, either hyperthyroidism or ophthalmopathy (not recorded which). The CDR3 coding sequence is TGTGCCAGCAGCCCGACAGGGGAACTTGCTGTTCAGCCCCAGCATTTT. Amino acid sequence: CASSPTGELAVQPQHF.